A single sample gave rise to the 19 T cell receptor beta chains below, sequenced in a study of shared clonotypes between healthy human individuals. Clones were read by immunoSEQ multiplex PCR, and TCRdb kept only the in-frame ones, dropping some. This sample has more than 850,000 clones; 75% to 85% occur once, and the top ten carry 0.5% to 0.6%. Sample: memory CD4+ T cells from PBMCs. Sample subset: CD45RA-negative fraction. Source of these receptors: a man between 18 and 29 years old in good health. Some clones in this sample may be carry-over from other donors' samples.

This clone has just a few counts. V and J are TRBV7-9 and TRBJ1-1; 9 bases line up with TRBD1. V was clipped by 5 bases and J by 5 bases; unmatched bases: 6. The CDR3 covers 14 residues. Germline V gene data show CDR1 as SEHNR and CDR2 as FQNEAQ (reference sequence). The CDR3 sequence: CASSTGGGLTEAFF. CDR3 in DNA: TGTGCCAGCAGCACAGGGGGCGGGTTGACTGAAGCTTTCTTT.

This CDR3 is CASSLAAGYGDEQFF. CDR3 nucleotide sequence: TGTGCCAGCAGTTTGGCTGCAGGGTACGGCGATGAGCAGTTCTTC. The rearrangement uses TRBV27 and TRBJ2-1; a possible D gene is TRBD1 (5 bases). V was trimmed by 3 bases and J by 8 bases, leaving 17 bases between them. There are 15 residues in the CDR3. Germline-derived CDR1 and CDR2 are MNHEY and SMNVEV (reference sequence).

The chain couples TRBV29-1 to TRBJ1-4; TRBD1 might be the D (5 bases). The CDR3 loop spans 12 amino acids. Trimming took off 7 bases at V and 6 bases at J, with 12 bases between the two ends. Germline loops: CDR1 SQVTM, CDR2 ANQGSEA. CDR3 sequence (DNA): TGCAGCGCGGGGGTCTACGATGAAAAACTGTTTTTT. Amino acid sequence: CSAGVYDEKLFF.

V usage is TRBV2 and J usage is TRBJ2-7, with 9 bases aligning to TRBD1. Germline V gene sequence: CDR1 SNHLY, CDR2 FYNNEI. The CDR3 totals 11 residues. V lost 9 bases, J lost 4 bases, and 1 base stayed unmatched. The CDR3 spells CARGQGYEQYF. Here the CDR3 DNA reads TGTGCCAGGGGACAGGGTTACGAGCAGTACTTC. Drawing the rest from reference TRBV2 and TRBJ2-7, the complete variable domain is EPEVTQTPSHQVTQMGQEVILRCVPISNHLYFYWYRQILGQKVEFLVSFYNNEISEKSEIFDDQFSVERPDGSNFTLKIRSTKLEDSAMYFCARGQGYEQYFGPGTRLTVT.

The genes are TRBV5-1 and TRBJ2-4, with 11 bases lining up with TRBD2. Germline V gives CDR1 SGHRS, CDR2 YFSETQ. The CDR3 is 15 amino acids. Germline trimming cut 3 bases from V and 5 bases from J; bases unmatched to any gene: 4. The CDR3 DNA reads TGCGCCAGCAGCTGGGGACTAGCGGATGAAAACATTCAGTACTTC. Protein: CASSWGLADENIQYF.

This clone was counted between two and nine times. The rearrangement joins TRBV7-7 to TRBJ2-5; 7 nucleotides line up with TRBD1. Germline V gives CDR1 SSHAT, CDR2 FNYEAQ (reference sequence). V was pared by 5 bases and J by 1 base, with 4 bases of the junction left unmatched. The CDR3 length is 14 residues. CDR3 region: CASSQNRGQETQYF. In DNA form, the CDR3 reads TGTGCCAGCAGCCAGAACAGGGGCCAAGAGACCCAGTACTTC.

This clone came up many times. The V and J genes are TRBV5-6 and TRBJ1-5; TRBD1 is a possible D gene (5 bases). The germline V gene has CDR1 SGHDT and CDR2 YYEEEE. This CDR3 has 15 residues. V lost 2 bases and J lost 5, with 14 bases in between. The CDR3 sequence: CASSFFQGDYQPQHF. Here the CDR3 DNA reads TGTGCCAGCAGCTTTTTCCAGGGAGATTATCAGCCCCAGCATTTT.

J is TRBJ2-1 and V is TRBV2; no firm D call. Looked up from germline, CDR1 is SNHLY and CDR2 is FYNNEI. The CDR3 loop spans 12 amino acids. Trimming removed 2 bases from V and 7 bases from J, with 6 bases in between. The chain's CDR3 is CASSENGNEQFF. CDR3 nucleotide sequence: TGTGCCAGCAGTGAAAATGGTAATGAGCAGTTCTTC.

This sequence joins TRBV28 and TRBJ2-1, with 10 bases identical to TRBD2. V dropped 8 bases and J dropped 10; count of bases not matched to a gene: 8. Germline values: CDR1 MDHEN, CDR2 SYDVKM. The CDR3 extends over 13 amino acids. The CDR3 region is CASGDSGRREQFF. CDR3 nucleotides: TGTGCCAGCGGGGATAGCGGGAGGCGGGAGCAGTTCTTC.

The V call is TRBV5-4, the J call TRBJ2-2, with 15 bases that match TRBD2. V trimming: 5 bases; J trimming: 5 bases; junction bases outside the gene matches: 4. This CDR3 spans 16 amino acids. CDR1 SGHNT and CDR2 YYREEE come from the germline V gene (reference sequence). CDR3 in DNA: TGTGCCAGCAGTCGGGGACTAGCGGGAGGAACCGGGGAGCTGTTTTTT. Protein sequence: CASSRGLAGGTGELFF.

For this clone: Additional DNA sequences in this sample encode the identical CDR3. The chain couples TRBV5-1 to TRBJ1-1; possibly TRBD1 for D (6 bases). V lost 0 bases and J 4 bases, leaving 10 bases between the germline ends. The CDR3 consists of 14 residues. Germline CDR1 and CDR2: SGHRS and YFSETQ. In DNA form, the CDR3 reads TGCGCCAGCAGCTTGGCAGGGGCAGGCACTGAAGCTTTCTTT. Its translation: CASSLAGAGTEAFF.

The chain links TRBV28 to TRBJ1-4, with TRBD1 matching over 7 bases. Germline V gene data show CDR1 as MDHEN and CDR2 as SYDVKM. CDR3 length: 14 amino acids. With 6 bases clipped from V and 7 bases from J, the junction kept 8 bases outside the gene matches. CDR3 loop: CASRNNRGSEKLFF. The DNA for the CDR3 is TGTGCCAGCAGAAATAACAGGGGCAGTGAAAAACTGTTTTTT.

The chain uses TRBV28 and TRBJ1-5; no clear D. V was clipped by 8 bases and J by 0 bases, with 5 bases between them. Germline values: CDR1 MDHEN, CDR2 SYDVKM. This CDR3 spans 12 amino acids. The chain's CDR3 is CASVSSNQPQHF. In DNA, the CDR3 is TGTGCCAGCGTATCTAGCAATCAGCCCCAGCATTTT. Complete variable domain (other parts from reference TRBV28 and TRBJ1-5): DVKVTQSSRYLVKRTGEKVFLECVQDMDHENMFWYRQDPGLGLRLIYFSYDVKMKEKGDIPEGYSVSREKKERFSLILESASTNQTSMYLCASVSSNQPQHFGDGTRLSIL.

The gene calls are TRBV2 and TRBJ2-6; maybe TRBD1 (6 bases). CDR1 is SNHLY, CDR2 FYNNEI, per germline. CDR3 length: 15 amino acids. The V end lost 2 bases, the J end lost 4 bases, and 9 bases lay between the germline ends. CDR3 region: CASSEQGRGANVLTF. For the CDR3, the DNA is TGTGCCAGCAGTGAACAGGGGCGCGGGGCCAACGTCCTGACTTTC.

This sequence joins TRBV9 and TRBJ1-2, with D maybe TRBD1 (6 bases). V dropped 3 bases and J dropped 7 bases, with 19 bases sitting between them. Germline CDR1 reads SGDLS; CDR2 reads YYNGEE. The CDR3 is 15 amino acids. In DNA, the CDR3 is TGTGCCAGCAGCGCTCGACAGGTGGCCCCCGGTGGCTACACCTTC. Its protein product is CASSARQVAPGGYTF.

The chain combines TRBV4-3 with TRBJ2-3; D gene unclear. The CDR3 has 13 amino acids. Trimming stripped 1 base from V and 6 bases from J, with 8 bases between. The germline CDR1 and CDR2 sequences are LGHNA and YSLEER. The CDR3 nucleotides are TGCGCCAGCAGCCAAGCGTGGGCGGATACGCAGTATTTT. It encodes CASSQAWADTQYF.

CDR3 DNA sequence: TGTGCCTGGAGGCCAGGAGTGTACCAGGGGGATCGCTACGAGCAGTACTTC. Its translation: CAWRPGVYQGDRYEQYF. The gene calls are TRBV30 and TRBJ2-7; 7 nucleotides line up with TRBD1. Germline CDR1 and CDR2: GTSNPN and SVGIG (reference sequence). V lost 3 bases to trimming and J lost 3 bases; unmatched junction nucleotides: 17. CDR3 length: 17 residues.

CDR3 residues: CASSAGGGGETQYF. The CDR3, as DNA: TGTGCCAGCAGCGCCGGAGGGGGCGGGGAGACCCAGTACTTC. The chain couples TRBV9 to TRBJ2-5, with a possible D match to TRBD1 (7 bases). This CDR3 has 14 residues. V shed 3 bases and J shed 5 bases, with 14 bases lying between them. Germline-derived CDR1 and CDR2 are SGDLS and YYNGEE.

This clone has at least ten counts. The genes are TRBV28 and TRBJ1-3; TRBD1 matches 11 bases. From germline, CDR1 is MDHEN and CDR2 SYDVKM. There are 14 residues in the CDR3. V lost 8 bases and J lost 4; bases outside the gene matches: 4. CDR3 residues: CASYRTGGGNTIYF. Here the CDR3 DNA reads TGTGCCAGCTATAGGACAGGGGGCGGAAACACCATATATTTT.